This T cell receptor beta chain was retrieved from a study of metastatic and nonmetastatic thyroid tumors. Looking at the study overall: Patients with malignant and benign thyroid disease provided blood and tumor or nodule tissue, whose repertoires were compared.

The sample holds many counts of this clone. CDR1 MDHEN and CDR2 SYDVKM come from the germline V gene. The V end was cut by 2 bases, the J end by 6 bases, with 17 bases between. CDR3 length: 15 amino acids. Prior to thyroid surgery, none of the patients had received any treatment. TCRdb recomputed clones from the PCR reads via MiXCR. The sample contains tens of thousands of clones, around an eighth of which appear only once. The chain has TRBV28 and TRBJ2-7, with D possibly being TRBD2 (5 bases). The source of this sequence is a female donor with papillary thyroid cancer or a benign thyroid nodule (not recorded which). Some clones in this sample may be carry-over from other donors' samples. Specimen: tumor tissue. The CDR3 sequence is CASSLGSGLEVEQYF. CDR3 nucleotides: TGTGCCAGCAGTTTAGGGTCCGGATTGGAGGTCGAGCAGTACTTC.